These 32 T cell receptor beta chains were sequenced from one sample in a study of cytomegalovirus exposure and HLA in healthy donors. Generated by immunoSEQ multiplex PCR, the TCRdb table keeps only in-frame clones and is missing some. This sample has 100,000 to 150,000 clones, with 90% to 95% found just once. Sample: PBMCs. The receptor source for this set is a woman between 18 and 29 years old in good health and CMV-seronegative.

The chain recombines TRBV7-9 with TRBJ1-1; D gene ambiguous. V was trimmed by 3 bases and J by 14 bases, leaving 16 bases between them. The CDR3 totals 12 residues. Germline V lookup: CDR1 SEHNR, CDR2 FQNEAQ (reference sequence). The CDR3 region is CASSFPGTDFFF. The CDR3 bases are TGTGCCAGCAGCTTTCCAGGAACAGATTTCTTCTTT.

The chain couples TRBV28 to TRBJ1-2; 10 bases line up with TRBD1. CDR3 size: 16 residues. Germline V gene data show CDR1 as MDHEN and CDR2 as SYDVKM. Trimming took 2 bases from V and 2 from J; bases not matched to a gene: 5. CDR3 residues: CASSLVGQGNNYGYTF. The CDR3 nucleotides are TGTGCCAGCAGTTTAGTGGGACAGGGGAACAACTATGGCTACACCTTC.

The V and J genes are TRBV6-6 and TRBJ1-1; D not resolved. The ends were cut back, 0 bases at V and 1 base at J, with 6 bases in the middle. The CDR3 length is 14 residues. Germline assignment: CDR1 MNHNY and CDR2 SVGAGI (reference sequence). Here the CDR3 reads CASSYSSANTEAFF. The CDR3 DNA follows: TGTGCCAGCAGTTACTCGAGTGCGAACACTGAAGCTTTCTTT.

The gene calls are TRBV5-6 and TRBJ2-1, with 9 bases lining up with TRBD1. CDR1 and CDR2 (germline): SGHDT, YYEEEE. The trim removed 0 bases at V and 6 bases at J, leaving 4 bases unmatched. This CDR3 is 15 amino acids long. Written as DNA, the CDR3 is TGTGCCAGCAGCTTGGCGGGACAGGGTGGCAATGAGCAGTTCTTC. The encoded protein is CASSLAGQGGNEQFF. The whole variable domain, filled in from reference TRBV5-6 and TRBJ2-1, reads DAGVTQSPTHLIKTRGQQVTLRCSPKSGHDTVSWYQQALGQGPQFIFQYYEEEERQRGNFPDRFSGHQFPNYSSELNVNALLLGDSALYLCASSLAGQGGNEQFFGPGTRLTVL.

V is TRBV19 and J is TRBJ2-1, with D maybe TRBD1 (6 bases). V was shortened by 3 bases and J by 8 bases, with 14 bases between the two germline ends. Germline CDR1 LNHDA, CDR2 SQIVND (reference sequence). This CDR3 spans 14 amino acids. CDR3 region: CASSMNRGYDEQFF. CDR3 in DNA: TGTGCCAGTAGTATGAATAGGGGGTACGATGAGCAGTTCTTC.

J is TRBJ1-1 and V is TRBV10-3, with 8 bases aligning to TRBD1. The J segment lost 1 base and the V segment lost 4 bases, leaving 8 bases of the junction unmatched. The V gene's germline CDR1 is ENHRY and CDR2 SYGVKD. CDR3 size: 16 residues. CDR3: CAISGGTGLGNTEAFF. The CDR3 nucleotides read TGTGCCATCAGTGGGGGGACAGGCCTAGGGAACACTGAAGCTTTCTTT.

The CDR3 DNA reads as TGTGCCAGCAGTTTATGGGAGGGGCGGGGTATTGTTGCCAAAAACATTCAGTACTTC. It translates to CASSLWEGRGIVAKNIQYF. V is TRBV28 and J is TRBJ2-4, with D maybe TRBD2 (6 bases). There are 19 residues in the CDR3. Trimming pared 0 bases from V and 1 base from J, leaving 19 bases between. Germline loops: CDR1 MDHEN, CDR2 SYDVKM. Looking up the rest from reference TRBV28 and TRBJ2-4 gives the full variable domain: DVKVTQSSRYLVKRTGEKVFLECVQDMDHENMFWYRQDPGLGLRLIYFSYDVKMKEKGDIPEGYSVSREKKERFSLILESASTNQTSMYLCASSLWEGRGIVAKNIQYFGAGTRLSVL.

The chain employs TRBV30 and TRBJ2-7; 7 nucleotides align to TRBD1. The V segment lost 0 bases and the J segment 6 bases; nucleotides outside the gene matches: 2. Looked up from germline, CDR1 is GTSNPN and CDR2 is SVGIG (reference sequence). The CDR3 is 12 amino acids. CDR3 DNA: TGTGCCTGGAGTGTACACAGGGGCGAGCAGTACTTC. This translates into CAWSVHRGEQYF.

V is TRBV19 and J is TRBJ2-2, with D maybe TRBD2 (5 bases). Trimming left V 5 bases short and J 7 bases short, with 14 bases between. CDR3 length: 14 amino acids. Germline V gene lookup returns CDR1 LNHDA and CDR2 SQIVND (reference sequence). CDR3 in amino acids: CASSLLRDHGELFF. The CDR3 coding sequence is TGTGCCAGTAGTCTACTACGGGATCACGGGGAGCTGTTTTTT.

This clone was detected only a few times. V gene TRBV6-5 combines with J gene TRBJ1-5, with D possibly matching TRBD1 (5 bases). Trimming took 5 bases from V and 6 from J, leaving 11 bases between them. This CDR3 region has 13 residues. CDR1 and CDR2 (germline): MNHEY, SVGAGI. The CDR3 loop reads CASSGGVSQPQHF. The DNA of the CDR3 is TGTGCCAGCAGTGGAGGGGTGAGTCAGCCCCAGCATTTT.

The chain couples TRBV7-3 to TRBJ2-1, with 11 nucleotides matching TRBD2. The CDR3 is made up of 18 amino acids. The ends lost 5 bases at V and 1 base at J; junction bases unmatched: 10. Germline-derived CDR1 and CDR2 are SGHTA and FQGTGA. The CDR3 reads CASSLLAGGSGSYNEQFF. As DNA, the CDR3 is TGTGCCAGCAGCCTCCTAGCGGGGGGATCAGGGTCCTACAATGAGCAGTTCTTC. The variable domain in full, completed from reference TRBV7-3 and TRBJ2-1, reads GAGVSQTPSNKVTEKGKYVELRCDPISGHTALYWYRQSLGQGPEFLIYFQGTGAADDSGLPNDRFFAVRPEGSVSTLKIQRTERGDSAVYLCASSLLAGGSGSYNEQFFGPGTRLTVL.

The V and J genes are TRBV6-5 and TRBJ2-1; D is undetermined. This CDR3 comprises 13 residues. V was pared by 6 bases and J by 4 bases, with 10 bases between. Germline V gene sequence: CDR1 MNHEY, CDR2 SVGAGI. CDR3 in amino acids: CASSPTEYNEQFF. DNA for the CDR3: TGTGCCAGCAGCCCCACAGAGTACAATGAGCAGTTCTTC.

V usage is TRBV18 and J usage is TRBJ2-2; 9 nucleotides line up with TRBD1. The V gene end was trimmed by 2 bases and the J gene end by 4 bases; junction bases not matched to a gene: 5. Germline lookup yields CDR1 KGHSH and CDR2 LQKENI. The CDR3 contains 16 residues. CDR3 sequence reads: CASSPTGTGRTGELFF. CDR3 bases: TGTGCCAGCTCACCAACCGGGACAGGGCGCACCGGGGAGCTGTTTTTT.

The chain combines TRBV6-6 with TRBJ2-3; 11 bases match TRBD2. The CDR3 extends over 15 amino acids. CDR1 is MNHNY, CDR2 SVGAGI, per germline (reference sequence). V trimming: 5 bases; J trimming: 2 bases; junction bases outside the gene matches: 3. This CDR3 reads CASSKLAGVTDTQYF. The CDR3 nucleotides read TGTGCCAGCAGTAAACTAGCGGGGGTCACAGATACGCAGTATTTT.

The chain carries TRBV6-6 and TRBJ1-1, with 8 bases aligning to TRBD1. Germline loops: CDR1 MNHNY, CDR2 SVGAGI (reference sequence). This CDR3 comprises 15 residues. Unmatched junction bases numbered 17, after V lost 9 bases and J lost 8 bases. The CDR3 DNA reads as TGTGCCAGTTCAGGCGGACAGGGCCTTCTTGAGGAAGCTTTCTTT. Amino acid sequence: CASSGGQGLLEEAFF.

This clone was seen a single time. The chain couples TRBV6-6 to TRBJ2-1, with 9 nucleotides matching TRBD2. The germline V gene encodes CDR1 MNHNY and CDR2 SVGAGI (reference sequence). The CDR3 extends over 14 amino acids. J was trimmed by 9 bases and V by 7 bases; bases with no gene match: 10. The CDR3 region is CASMLAGGPGEQFF. CDR3 bases: TGTGCCAGCATGCTCGCGGGAGGGCCTGGTGAGCAGTTCTTC.

J is TRBJ2-7 and V is TRBV19; D uncertain. CDR1 LNHDA and CDR2 SQIVND come from the germline V gene (reference sequence). The CDR3 is 13 amino acids. The V end was cut by 10 bases, the J end by 4 bases, with 17 bases between. CDR3 bases: TGTGCCACCGCTCGGGTTGGTAATTACGAGCAGTACTTC. Its translation is CATARVGNYEQYF.

The genes are TRBV19 and TRBJ2-2, with TRBD1 as a possible D gene (5 bases). V shed 3 bases and J shed 2 bases, with 13 bases lying between them. The CDR3 totals 16 residues. Germline CDR1 LNHDA, CDR2 SQIVND (reference sequence). CDR3 region: CASSIWKGDNTGELFF. The CDR3 region has the DNA TGTGCCAGTAGTATTTGGAAAGGGGATAACACCGGGGAGCTGTTTTTT.

CDR3 in amino acids: CASRGALEGDNEQFF. The CDR3 DNA reads as TGTGCCAGCAGAGGGGCCTTAGAAGGGGACAATGAGCAGTTCTTC. The chain is built from TRBV27 and TRBJ2-1; D is perhaps TRBD1 (5 bases). The V and J ends lost 6 bases and 5 bases respectively, with 17 bases between them. The CDR3 consists of 15 residues. Germline V gene sequence: CDR1 MNHEY, CDR2 SMNVEV (reference sequence).

The CDR3 DNA reads TGTGCCAGTAGTATTGCAGGCACAAACTACGAGCAGTACTTC. Amino acids: CASSIAGTNYEQYF. This chain links TRBV19 with TRBJ2-7; D gene unclear. Trimming stripped 3 bases from V and 3 bases from J, with 12 bases between. The germline V gene has CDR1 LNHDA and CDR2 SQIVND (reference sequence). The CDR3 has 14 amino acids. The whole variable domain, filled in from reference TRBV19 and TRBJ2-7, reads DGGITQSPKYLFRKEGQNVTLSCEQNLNHDAMYWYRQDPGQGLRLIYYSQIVNDFQKGDIAEGYSVSREKKESFPLTVTSAQKNPTAFYLCASSIAGTNYEQYFGPGTRLTVT.

This clone appeared a few times. The DNA of the CDR3 is TGCGCCAGCGGAGCACAGGGCCCAGCGTACTTC. This encodes CASGAQGPAYF. The chain uses TRBV10-2 and TRBJ2-7; possible D gene TRBD1, 6 bases. Germline V lookup: CDR1 WSHSY, CDR2 SAAADI. CDR3 length: 11 amino acids. V was cut by 8 bases and J by 12 bases, with 17 bases left in between.

The chain joins TRBV27 to TRBJ1-5, with TRBD1 as a possible D gene (5 bases). V lost 10 bases and J 1 base, leaving 17 bases between the germline ends. Germline V lookup: CDR1 MNHEY, CDR2 SMNVEV (reference sequence). The CDR3 has 15 amino acids. The CDR3 protein is CATAEAGVSNQPQHF. CDR3 sequence (DNA): TGTGCCACTGCGGAGGCGGGGGTAAGCAATCAGCCCCAGCATTTT.

V usage is TRBV6-5 and J usage is TRBJ1-6, with 7 bases aligning to TRBD1. Germline values: CDR1 MNHEY, CDR2 SVGAGI. The CDR3 sequence is 15 residues long. The ends lost 5 bases at V and 4 bases at J; junction bases unmatched: 5. DNA of the CDR3: TGTGCCAGCAGTCGGGGACAGAATTATAATTCACCCCTCCACTTT. It encodes CASSRGQNYNSPLHF.

In DNA form, the CDR3 reads TGTGCCAGCAGTCCGGGACAAAGCTCCTACGAGCAGTACTTC. Its protein product is CASSPGQSSYEQYF. This chain uses TRBV6-6 with TRBJ2-7, with D maybe TRBD1 (6 bases). V was pared by 5 bases and J by 0 bases, with 11 bases between. This CDR3 has 14 amino acids. Germline V gene data show CDR1 as MNHNY and CDR2 as SVGAGI (reference sequence).

This chain uses TRBV6-4 with TRBJ2-3; perhaps TRBD2 as D (5 bases). Trimming shortened V by 2 bases and J by 4 bases, and 10 bases separated the two germline ends. The CDR3 covers 14 residues. CDR1 and CDR2 from the germline V gene are MRHNA and SNTAGT. The CDR3 DNA reads as TGTGCCAGCAGTGACCGGGGTACCGCAGATACGCAGTATTTT. It specifies CASSDRGTADTQYF.

The chain has TRBV11-3 and TRBJ2-6; possible D gene TRBD1, 5 bases. Per germline, CDR1 SGHNT and CDR2 YENEEA. The CDR3 loop spans 18 amino acids. V lost 5 bases to trimming and J lost 0 bases, with 17 bases between them. CDR3 region: CASSPGDTGSSGANVLTF. The CDR3 region has the DNA TGTGCCAGCAGCCCAGGAGATACAGGAAGCTCTGGGGCCAACGTCCTGACTTTC. The complete variable domain, with remaining parts taken from reference TRBV11-3 and TRBJ2-6, reads EAGVVQSPRYKIIEKKQPVAFWCNPISGHNTLYWYLQNLGQGPELLIRYENEEAVDDSQLPKDRFSAERLKGVDSTLKIQPAELGDSAVYLCASSPGDTGSSGANVLTFGAGSRLTVL.

The V call is TRBV4-1, the J call TRBJ2-3, with TRBD2 matching over 7 bases. From germline, CDR1 is MGHRA and CDR2 YSYEKL. The V gene end was trimmed by 1 base and the J gene end by 3 bases; junction bases not matched to a gene: 16. This CDR3 has 19 amino acids. CDR3 coding DNA: TGCGCCAGCAGCCAAGTCCCCCCCGGACTAGTATTTGCTACAGATACGCAGTATTTT. Protein: CASSQVPPGLVFATDTQYF.

The table lists this clone with a count of one. This chain joins TRBV6-1 and TRBJ2-3, with 8 bases that match TRBD1. The V segment lost 3 bases and the J segment 9 bases; nucleotides outside the gene matches: 14. CDR1 is MNHNS, CDR2 SASEGT, per germline. This CDR3 comprises 16 residues. CDR3 region: CASSEVPGGADPTQYF. The CDR3 DNA sequence: TGTGCCAGCAGTGAGGTGCCAGGGGGCGCCGATCCGACGCAGTATTTT.

The V gene is TRBV30, the J gene TRBJ2-7; D perhaps matches TRBD1 (6 bases). Trimming pared 3 bases from V and 3 bases from J, leaving 12 bases between. CDR3 length equals 13 residues. Per germline, CDR1 GTSNPN and CDR2 SVGIG (reference sequence). CDR3: CAWRYGTNYEQYF. CDR3 coding DNA: TGTGCCTGGAGATATGGGACAAACTACGAGCAGTACTTC. Together with reference TRBV30 and TRBJ2-7, the CDR3 gives the full variable domain: SQTIHQWPATLVQPVGSPLSLECTVEGTSNPNLYWYRQAAGRGLQLLFYSVGIGQISSEVPQNLSASRPQDRQFILSSKKLLLSDSGFYLCAWRYGTNYEQYFGPGTRLTVT.

The genes are TRBV6-6 and TRBJ2-7, with 10 positions matching TRBD1. This CDR3 spans 15 amino acids. Trimming cost V 4 bases and J 4 bases; bases outside gene matches: 7. Looked up from germline, CDR1 is MNHNY and CDR2 is SVGAGI (reference sequence). The CDR3 loop reads CASSSFGTGVYEQYF. CDR3 bases: TGTGCCAGCAGTTCGTTCGGGACAGGGGTTTACGAGCAGTACTTC.

The V call is TRBV7-8, the J call TRBJ2-7; 8 bases fit TRBD1. J lost 5 bases, V lost 3 bases, and 6 bases had no gene match. Germline V lookup: CDR1 SGHVS, CDR2 FQNEAQ. The CDR3 consists of 14 residues. The CDR3 sequence is CASSFRTGSHEQYF. In DNA form, the CDR3 reads TGTGCCAGCAGCTTTAGGACAGGGTCACACGAGCAGTACTTC. Full variable domain (outside the CDR3, taken from reference TRBV7-8 and TRBJ2-7): GAGVSQSPRYKVAKRGQDVALRCDPISGHVSLFWYQQALGQGPEFLTYFQNEAQLDKSGLPSDRFFAERPEGSVSTLKIQRTQQEDSAVYLCASSFRTGSHEQYFGPGTRLTVT.

CDR3 sequence (DNA): TGTGCCTGGAGCTCGACTAGCGGGAGTGACAATGAGCAGTTCTTC. This translates into CAWSSTSGSDNEQFF. The gene calls are TRBV30 and TRBJ2-1, with 12 bases fitting TRBD2. With 3 bases clipped from V and 5 bases from J, the junction kept 5 bases outside the gene matches. This CDR3 contains 15 residues. Germline CDR1 reads GTSNPN; CDR2 reads SVGIG (reference sequence).